These 7 T cell receptor beta chains came from one sample sequenced in a study of T cells after yellow fever vaccination (dated by TCRdb to between 2018 and 2021). Explained via the paper, the treatment or condition label denotes: live attenuated yellow fever vaccine strain. Library generation was performed with 5' RACE. This sample was sequenced with an Illumina HiSeq 2500. TCRdb took the public reads, trimmed them with fastp at Q25, ran MiXCR for clone calling and kept in-frame beta chains. One record per CDR3 amino acid sequence lists the most common genes and DNA. The sample table records hundreds of thousands of distinct CDR3 sequences; over 9% of these occur just once. Just under 15% of the sample is in the top ten clones. The sequencing here drew on PBMCs, taken on the day of the yellow fever booster vaccination. The receptors originated from a man in his thirties or forties who received the YFV17D yellow fever vaccine.

V is TRBV25-1 and J is TRBJ2-7, with 7 bases that match TRBD2. J lost 3 bases, V lost 4 bases, and 6 bases had no gene match. Germline assignment: CDR1 MGHDK and CDR2 SYGVNS. This CDR3 region has 14 residues. This chain's CDR3 is CASSAGGSFYEQYF. The CDR3 region has the DNA TGTGCCAGCAGTGCGGGCGGGAGTTTCTACGAGCAGTACTTC.

The rearrangement uses TRBV11-2 and TRBJ2-7; TRBD2 aligns across 9 bases. This CDR3 region has 15 residues. The ends lost 4 bases at V and 6 bases at J; junction bases unmatched: 10. Germline V gene lookup returns CDR1 SGHAT and CDR2 FQNNGV. The CDR3 spells CASSSLAGTLLEQYF. CDR3 coding DNA: TGTGCCAGCAGCTCCCTAGCGGGAACCTTGCTCGAGCAGTACTTC.

This chain links TRBV20-1 with TRBJ2-1, with 7 bases aligning to TRBD2. V lost 3 bases to trimming and J lost 7 bases; unmatched junction nucleotides: 12. The CDR3 contains 15 residues. Germline V gene lookup returns CDR1 DFQATT and CDR2 SNEGSKA (reference sequence). Written as DNA, the CDR3 is TGCAGTGCTAGTAAGGCGGGAGAGGGGAAGAATGAGCAGTTCTTC. Protein: CSASKAGEGKNEQFF.

By sample share, this clonotype is medium-sized. The CDR3 loop reads CSAALAGGTGEQYF. DNA of the CDR3: TGCAGTGCGGCCCTAGCGGGAGGTACGGGCGAGCAGTACTTC. The chain carries TRBV20-1 and TRBJ2-7, with TRBD2 matching over 11 bases. CDR3 length: 14 residues. J gave up 6 bases and V 6 bases, and 10 bases lay outside the gene matches. Germline-derived CDR1 and CDR2 are DFQATT and SNEGSKA (reference sequence).

This clonotype was counted between two and nine times. The chain is built from TRBV20-1 and TRBJ2-2, with 14 bases matching TRBD2. The V gene's germline CDR1 is DFQATT and CDR2 SNEGSKA (reference sequence). The CDR3 is 17 amino acids. Trimming took 0 bases from V and 4 from J; bases not matched to a gene: 4. CDR3 coding DNA: TGCAGTGCTAGAGACGGGACTAGCGGGAGTACCACCGGGGAGCTGTTTTTT. Translated, it gives CSARDGTSGSTTGELFF.

V is TRBV28 and J is TRBJ2-3; 13 bases line up with TRBD2. CDR3 length: 17 residues. Germline values: CDR1 MDHEN, CDR2 SYDVKM. V was clipped by 6 bases and J by 2 bases; unmatched bases: 8. The CDR3 DNA follows: TGTGCCAGCAGATTGGCGGGACTAGCGGGAATCACAGATACGCAGTATTTT. Its translation: CASRLAGLAGITDTQYF. The full variable domain, with the rest looked up from reference TRBV28 and TRBJ2-3, is DVKVTQSSRYLVKRTGEKVFLECVQDMDHENMFWYRQDPGLGLRLIYFSYDVKMKEKGDIPEGYSVSREKKERFSLILESASTNQTSMYLCASRLAGLAGITDTQYFGPGTRLTVL.

As DNA, the CDR3 is TGCGCCAGCAGCTCTCAACAGGGGCCGGGAGGCTACACCTTC. Protein sequence: CASSSQQGPGGYTF. This sequence joins TRBV4-3 and TRBJ1-2, with 7 bases matching TRBD1. The germline gives CDR1 LGHNA, CDR2 YSLEER. CDR3 length: 14 amino acids. Trimming took 5 bases from V and 8 from J; bases not matched to a gene: 11.